Listed here are 23 T cell receptor beta chains from one sample, sequenced in a study of blood T cell repertoires in COVID-19. Method: immunoSEQ multiplex PCR; TCRdb's copy keeps in-frame clones and lacks some. The repertoire consists of under 350,000 clones, with around 86% occurring once and the leading ten covering roughly 4%. The sequenced material came from PBMCs or T cells enriched from blood (not recorded which). These TCRs come from a woman aged 40 to 50 with acute COVID-19.

This clone was picked up a small number of times. The gene calls are TRBV5-1 and TRBJ1-2; D might be TRBD1 (5 bases). Germline CDR1 SGHRS, CDR2 YFSETQ. The CDR3 is 14 amino acids. The V end was cut by 0 bases, the J end by 2 bases, with 8 bases between. CDR3 amino acids: CASSLGQQNYGYTF. Written as DNA, the CDR3 is TGCGCCAGCAGCTTGGGACAGCAAAACTATGGCTACACCTTC.

The V gene is TRBV27, the J gene TRBJ2-7; D is perhaps TRBD1 (6 bases). V was shortened by 6 bases and J by 4 bases, with 13 bases between the two germline ends. From germline, CDR1 is MNHEY and CDR2 SMNVEV (reference sequence). This CDR3 is 13 amino acids long. In nucleotides, the CDR3 is TGTGCCAGCAGCATTAACAGGGCGTACGAGCAGTACTTC. Translating gives CASSINRAYEQYF.

The chain uses TRBV4-3 and TRBJ1-3; 8 nucleotides align to TRBD1. Trimming removed 1 base from V and 2 bases from J; junction bases left unmatched: 13. The length of the CDR3 is 19 residues. Germline loops: CDR1 LGHNA, CDR2 YSLEER. The CDR3 reads CASSQGAIRDRLPGNTIYF. CDR3 bases: TGCGCCAGCAGCCAAGGGGCAATCCGGGACAGGTTACCTGGAAACACCATATATTTT.

CDR3 nucleotide sequence: TGTGCCAGCAGCCCCTCTAGCGCGAAGACCTACGAGCAGTACTTC. Amino acids: CASSPSSAKTYEQYF. The chain links TRBV4-2 to TRBJ2-7, with a tentative D call TRBD2 (6 bases). V lost 4 bases and J lost 2, with 15 bases in between. There are 15 residues in the CDR3. Germline CDR1 is LGHNA and CDR2 is YNFKEQ.

This clone appeared a single time. The rearrangement joins TRBV10-3 to TRBJ1-1; possible D gene TRBD1, 5 bases. The germline V gene has CDR1 ENHRY and CDR2 SYGVKD. The CDR3 has 14 amino acids. The V gene lost 1 base and the J gene lost 1 base, with 7 bases spanning the gap. The CDR3 sequence is CAISELTGNTEAFF. Here the CDR3 DNA reads TGTGCCATCAGTGAGTTAACAGGGAACACTGAAGCTTTCTTT.

This chain connects TRBV18 to TRBJ1-2; TRBD1 matches at 8 bases. After removal of 2 bases from V and 5 bases from J, the junction contained 4 bases not matched to a gene. CDR3 size: 14 residues. Germline CDR1 and CDR2: KGHSH and LQKENI. The CDR3 sequence is CASSPNGQGYGYTF. CDR3 bases: TGTGCCAGCTCACCAAATGGACAGGGTTATGGCTACACCTTC.

V is TRBV21-1 and J is TRBJ2-1; no DNA check was done on the table's D call, TRBD2. TRBV21-1 is a pseudogene segment. This CDR3 spans 17 amino acids. CDR3 amino acids: CASSKPTRVDLNNEQFF. The CDR3 DNA follows: TGTGCCAGCAGCAAACCCACTAGAGTAGACTTGAACAATGAGCAGTTCTTC.

This sequence joins TRBV5-1 and TRBJ1-5; 7 bases align to TRBD1. The CDR3 is 15 amino acids. Germline V gene data show CDR1 as SGHRS and CDR2 as YFSETQ. V trimming: 4 bases; J trimming: 4 bases; junction bases outside the gene matches: 8. The DNA of the CDR3 is TGCGCCAGCAGCCAAACAGGGGACAGAAATCAGCCCCAGCATTTT. It translates to CASSQTGDRNQPQHF.

V and J are TRBV28 and TRBJ2-3; possibly TRBD1 for D (6 bases). The CDR3 contains 14 residues. CDR1 and CDR2 (germline): MDHEN, SYDVKM. V was pared by 3 bases and J by 8 bases, with 15 bases between. The CDR3 DNA is TGTGCCAGCAGTTTCGGAAGGGGGAAGGGTACGCAGTATTTT. This encodes CASSFGRGKGTQYF. The whole variable domain, filled in from reference TRBV28 and TRBJ2-3, reads DVKVTQSSRYLVKRTGEKVFLECVQDMDHENMFWYRQDPGLGLRLIYFSYDVKMKEKGDIPEGYSVSREKKERFSLILESASTNQTSMYLCASSFGRGKGTQYFGPGTRLTVL.

This chain uses TRBV5-5 with TRBJ2-3; TRBD1 might be the D (9 bases). The CDR3 loop spans 20 amino acids. Trimming cost V 0 bases and J 6 bases, with 29 bases left between them. Germline V CDR1 and CDR2: SGHKS, YYEKEE (reference sequence). The CDR3 protein is CASSLERTGDRGGSRDTQYF. The CDR3 coding sequence is TGTGCCAGCAGCTTGGAGAGGACAGGGGACCGCGGGGGGTCTAGGGATACGCAGTATTTT.

CDR3 nucleotides: TGTGCCAGCTCACCGGAGACGGTAAATCAGCCCCAGCATTTT. This sequence encodes CASSPETVNQPQHF. The chain links TRBV18 to TRBJ1-5, with no clear D. CDR1 is KGHSH, CDR2 LQKENI, per germline. The CDR3 has 14 amino acids. V dropped 3 bases and J dropped 4 bases, with 10 bases sitting between them.

The CDR3 coding sequence is TGTGCCAGTAGTAAGGACAGGTCCACTAACTATGGCTACACCTTC. Translation gives CASSKDRSTNYGYTF. The rearrangement links TRBV19 to TRBJ1-2; TRBD1 aligns across 7 bases. Trimming at V came to 4 bases and at J to 0 bases, leaving 5 bases not matched to a gene. CDR1 and CDR2 (germline): LNHDA, SQIVND (reference sequence). The length of the CDR3 is 15 residues. The whole variable domain, filled in from reference TRBV19 and TRBJ1-2, reads DGGITQSPKYLFRKEGQNVTLSCEQNLNHDAMYWYRQDPGQGLRLIYYSQIVNDFQKGDIAEGYSVSREKKESFPLTVTSAQKNPTAFYLCASSKDRSTNYGYTFGSGTRLTVV.

A remark on this clone: At the DNA level, this CDR3 is encoded by other sequences in the same sample as well. V gene TRBV7-9 combines with J gene TRBJ1-1, with D possibly matching TRBD1 (5 bases). The CDR3 extends over 15 amino acids. The V and J ends lost 1 base and 1 base respectively, with 10 bases between them. CDR1 and CDR2 (germline): SEHNR, FQNEAQ (reference sequence). The CDR3 loop reads CASSLGTGGNTEAFF. The CDR3 DNA reads as TGTGCCAGCAGCTTAGGCACGGGGGGGAACACTGAAGCTTTCTTT.

The rearrangement joins TRBV7-9 to TRBJ1-1; tentative D call: TRBD1 (6 bases). The CDR3 contains 17 residues. The V gene's germline CDR1 is SEHNR and CDR2 FQNEAQ (reference sequence). V dropped 5 bases and J dropped 3 bases, with 22 bases sitting between them. The CDR3 region is CASSQTETTGFHTEAFF. As DNA, the CDR3 is TGTGCCAGCAGCCAGACAGAAACAACAGGGTTTCACACTGAAGCTTTCTTT.

The chain recombines TRBV5-6 with TRBJ1-2; a possible D gene is TRBD1 (5 bases). This CDR3 is built from 13 residues. Germline V gene sequence: CDR1 SGHDT, CDR2 YYEEEE. V was trimmed by 0 bases and J by 6 bases, leaving 9 bases between them. As DNA, the CDR3 is TGTGCCAGCAGCTTGGCCTCGGGGGATGGCTACACCTTC. As protein: CASSLASGDGYTF.

This clone was counted a single time. The chain has TRBV28 and TRBJ2-7, with D tentatively TRBD2 (6 bases). The CDR3 consists of 16 residues. In germline, CDR1 is MDHEN, CDR2 SYDVKM. V was cut by 5 bases and J by 2 bases, with 19 bases left in between. The chain's CDR3 is CASSPRPGTGPYEQYF. CDR3 DNA sequence: TGTGCCAGCAGTCCTCGCCCCGGGACTGGCCCCTACGAGCAGTACTTC. The variable domain in full, with the rest retrieved from reference TRBV28 and TRBJ2-7, is DVKVTQSSRYLVKRTGEKVFLECVQDMDHENMFWYRQDPGLGLRLIYFSYDVKMKEKGDIPEGYSVSREKKERFSLILESASTNQTSMYLCASSPRPGTGPYEQYFGPGTRLTVT.

J is TRBJ2-1 and V is TRBV25-1, with TRBD1 as a possible D gene (5 bases). The CDR3 extends over 15 amino acids. In germline, CDR1 is MGHDK, CDR2 SYGVNS. The V end lost 1 base, the J end lost 1 base, and 8 bases lay between the germline ends. CDR3 coding DNA: TGTGCCAGCAGTGAATTAAGGGGTTCCTACAATGAGCAGTTCTTC. Encoded protein: CASSELRGSYNEQFF.

About this clone itself: The junction shows a germline mismatch at one end, possibly a read error. The chain carries TRBV7-7 and TRBJ2-1; weak D call: TRBD2 (6 bases). The CDR3 is made up of 15 amino acids. Germline-derived CDR1 and CDR2 are SSHAT and FNYEAQ (reference sequence). In DNA form, the CDR3 reads TGTGCTAGCAGCCGGGACTCCTCCGCCTACAATGAGCAGTTCTTC. It encodes CASSRDSSAYNEQFF.

The CDR3 DNA reads as TGTGCCAGCAGCTCGCGTTACAGGGGAACCGGTGGAAACACCATATATTTT. Amino acid sequence: CASSSRYRGTGGNTIYF. V and J are TRBV7-6 and TRBJ1-3; 7 nucleotides agree with TRBD1. Germline V gene lookup returns CDR1 SGHVS and CDR2 FNYEAQ. The CDR3 has 17 amino acids. J was trimmed by 3 bases and V by 4 bases; bases with no gene match: 12.

The chain employs TRBV6-2 or TRBV6-3 and TRBJ2-1; 8 bases are shared with TRBD2. The CDR3 totals 17 residues. Germline CDR1 reads MNHEY; CDR2 reads SVGEGT. The V gene end was trimmed by 4 bases and the J gene end by 7 bases; junction bases not matched to a gene: 15. CDR3 coding DNA: TGTGCCAGCAGTTTTAGTCTAGCGGGCTACGACGCGAATGAGCAGTTCTTC. Protein product: CASSFSLAGYDANEQFF.

The chain uses TRBV7-2 and TRBJ2-7; 9 nucleotides match TRBD1. Per the germline V gene, CDR1 is SGHTA and CDR2 is FQGNSA. CDR3 length: 15 residues. J gave up 1 base and V 4 bases, and 5 bases lay outside the gene matches. The CDR3: CASSSQQGASYEQYF. CDR3 nucleotides: TGTGCCAGCAGCTCCCAACAGGGGGCTTCCTACGAGCAGTACTTC.

The gene calls are TRBV19 and TRBJ2-5, with 8 nucleotides matching TRBD1. The CDR3 is 15 residues long. Germline values: CDR1 LNHDA, CDR2 SQIVND (reference sequence). The junction had 7 bases not matched to a gene; V was cut back by 6 bases and J by 1 base. Here the CDR3 reads CASSRTGKPQETQYF. DNA for the CDR3: TGTGCCAGTAGCCGGACAGGGAAGCCCCAAGAGACCCAGTACTTC.

V is TRBV4-3 and J is TRBJ2-1; D might be TRBD2 (6 bases). The CDR3 totals 17 residues. Germline loops: CDR1 LGHNA, CDR2 YSLEER. Trimming pared 1 base from V and 3 bases from J, leaving 16 bases between. Here the CDR3 DNA reads TGCGCCAGCAGCCAAGCCTTCGGGGGAACTAACTACAATGAGCAGTTCTTC. Protein product: CASSQAFGGTNYNEQFF.